The T cell receptor beta chain under discussion was sequenced for a study of blood T cell repertoires in COVID-19. As for the study in general: Researchers got acute and convalescent COVID-19 samples from the United States, Italy and Spain. PBMCs, B-cell-depleted T cells, or T cells provided the cDNA or gDNA that made up the material.

With 5 bases removed from V and 4 bases from J, the gap between germline ends came to 9 bases. Germline values: CDR1 SGHTA, CDR2 FQGTGA. The CDR3 has 13 amino acids. Per the original methods: Amplification of reference gene primers provided the estimated nucleated cell counts. Some clones are missing from TCRdb's copy, which holds only in-frame ones; the method was immunoSEQ multiplex PCR. Clone size and V and J calls were adopted from that table, with D and trimming inferred from the DNA. This sample has some 160,000 clones, with just under 80% found just once. The TCR originated in a woman aged 80 or over with acute or convalescent COVID-19. The specimen sequenced was peripheral blood. The chain couples TRBV7-3 to TRBJ2-1; D gene unclear. CDR3 residues: CASSQAGYNEQFF. CDR3 in DNA: TGTGCCAGCAGCCAAGCCGGGTACAATGAGCAGTTCTTC. The full variable domain, rest sourced from reference TRBV7-3 and TRBJ2-1, is GAGVSQTPSNKVTEKGKYVELRCDPISGHTALYWYRQSLGQGPEFLIYFQGTGAADDSGLPNDRFFAVRPEGSVSTLKIQRTERGDSAVYLCASSQAGYNEQFFGPGTRLTVL.